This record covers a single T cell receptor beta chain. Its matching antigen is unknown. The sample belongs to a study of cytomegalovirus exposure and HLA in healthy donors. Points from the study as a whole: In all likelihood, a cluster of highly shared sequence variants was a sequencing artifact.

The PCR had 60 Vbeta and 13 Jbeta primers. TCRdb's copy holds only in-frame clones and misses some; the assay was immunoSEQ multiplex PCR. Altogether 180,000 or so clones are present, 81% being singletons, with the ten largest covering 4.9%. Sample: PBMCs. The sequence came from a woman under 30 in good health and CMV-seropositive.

DNA of the CDR3: TGTGCCAGCAGCCCGTCAGTGAACACTGAAGCTTTCTTT. Protein sequence: CASSPSVNTEAFF. The V gene is TRBV5-6, the J gene TRBJ1-1; D call uncertain. The CDR3 loop spans 13 amino acids. CDR1 and CDR2 from the germline V gene are SGHDT and YYEEEE. V shed 4 bases and J shed 0 bases, with 7 bases lying between them. The variable domain in full, completed from reference TRBV5-6 and TRBJ1-1, reads DAGVTQSPTHLIKTRGQQVTLRCSPKSGHDTVSWYQQALGQGPQFIFQYYEEEERQRGNFPDRFSGHQFPNYSSELNVNALLLGDSALYLCASSPSVNTEAFFGQGTRLTVV.